This record looks at one TCR beta chain sequence and its context. Its antigen is undetermined. Template switching supplied a universal primer site; unique molecular identifiers were carried on the cDNA. TCRdb processed the 5' RACE reads anew with MiXCR; each CDR3 protein has one entry. The sample shows over 550,000 distinct CDR3 sequences, roughly 6.6% of them seen only once. This record comes from a study of identical twins. Study-wide findings and caveats: Conclusions relied on cross-sectional statistical analysis, not following the same donors. Researchers reported weaker excess twin sharing in beta out-of-frame sequences. Out-of-frame sharing of TCR alpha in monozygotic twins was underestimated by models.

The CDR3 totals 16 residues. The V segment lost 3 bases and the J segment 0 bases; nucleotides outside the gene matches: 6. Germline loops: CDR1 SEHNR, CDR2 FQNEAQ (reference sequence). These data were likewise used in another study, on yellow fever vaccine responses in identical twins.

The receptor's source is a woman between 18 and 29 years old in good health. V and J are TRBV7-9 and TRBJ1-2; 8 nucleotides line up with TRBD1. Sequencing was carried out using PBMCs. The CDR3 spells CASSFPGQDANYGYTF. DNA of the CDR3: TGTGCCAGCAGCTTCCCGGGACAGGACGCTAACTATGGCTACACCTTC.